This T cell receptor beta chain is drawn from a study of cytomegalovirus exposure and HLA in healthy donors. Study results and limitations: In a later analysis, parvovirus B19, influenza, CMV and Epstein-Barr virus appeared linked to several top co-occurrence clusters. Sequencing likely produced, as an artifact, a cluster of highly shared sequence variants. The productive fraction for most TCR beta V segments was about 87% or about 30% in an earlier analysis.

Comments on this clone: Its antigen is not known.

Both 60 Vbeta primers and 13 Jbeta primers went into the PCR. Original analysis: It was a later analysis that counted tens of millions of unique TCR beta chains, of which approximately 9.9 million were shared. Clones were read by immunoSEQ multiplex PCR, and TCRdb kept only the in-frame ones, dropping some. The V and J calls and clone size are taken from that table; D and trimming were inferred from the DNA. Of over 150,000 clones in the sample, more than 60% were seen once. The germline gives CDR1 MNHNS, CDR2 SASEGT. This CDR3 spans 15 amino acids. J lost 4 bases, V lost 5 bases, and 7 bases had no gene match.

The chain links TRBV6-1 to TRBJ1-5, with TRBD1 matching 8 bases. This TCR derives from a woman aged 40 to 49 in good health and CMV-seronegative. The sample taken for sequencing was PBMCs. CDR3 DNA sequence: TGTGCCAGCAGTCAGACAGGGGAAGGGAATCAGCCCCAGCATTTT. It codes for CASSQTGEGNQPQHF.